Listed below are T cell receptor beta chains from one sample, sequenced in a study of blood T cell repertoires in COVID-19. Libraries were prepared by immunoSEQ multiplex PCR; TCRdb keeps only in-frame clonotypes and omits some of them. Of roughly 140,000 clones in the sample, 80% to 85% were seen once. The sample consisted of peripheral blood. These receptors were taken from a human donor in a cohort sampled during active COVID-19. Both conserved end residues are part of each CDR3. D genes are given only for firm matches. Rows may omit the clone size; those that give it use once, few, many or a size class.

TRBD1	TRBV7-3	once	TRBJ2-5	CASSLTRDRKETQYF	TGTGCCAGCAGCTTAACCCGGGACAGAAAAGAGACCCAGTACTTC
TRBD2	TRBV6-2/TRBV6-3	-	TRBJ2-1	CASSYERGKVNEQFF	TGTGCCAGCAGTTACGAGCGGGGGAAGGTCAATGAGCAGTTCTTC
TRBD2	TRBV6-2/TRBV6-3	-	TRBJ2-7	CASSHDLMGSGSSYEQYF	TGTGCCAGCAGTCACGACCTAATGGGTAGCGGGAGCTCCTACGAGCAGTACTTC
-	TRBV12-3/TRBV12-4	-	TRBJ1-5	CASRQNNQPQHF	TGTGCCAGCAGACAGAACAATCAGCCCCAGCATTTT
TRBD1	TRBV9	few	TRBJ2-5	CASSVGQSETQYF	TGTGCCAGCAGCGTGGGACAGTCGGAGACCCAGTACTTC
TRBD1	TRBV19	-	TRBJ1-1	CASKSRDRGRNTEAFF	TGTGCCAGTAAGTCCCGGGACAGGGGGCGAAACACTGAAGCTTTCTTT
-	TRBV5-1	-	TRBJ2-3	CASSLGLEGTDTQYF	TGCGCCAGCAGCTTGGGGCTTGAGGGCACAGATACGCAGTATTTT
-	TRBV5-6	-	TRBJ2-7	CASSLEQGLNYEQYF	TGTGCCAGCAGCTTGGAACAGGGCCTGAACTACGAGCAGTACTTC
-	TRBV28	-	TRBJ2-5	CASSWGRETQYF	TGTGCCAGCAGTTGGGGCCGGGAGACCCAGTACTTC
TRBD1	TRBV28	-	TRBJ2-3	CASSPTGGVDTDTQYF	TGTGCCAGCAGTCCGACAGGGGGAGTCGACACAGATACGCAGTATTTT
TRBD2	TRBV28	few	TRBJ2-7	CASSKTRTSLGSEQYF	TGTGCCAGCAGTAAAACTCGGACTAGCCTCGGTTCCGAGCAGTACTTC
-	TRBV24-1	few	TRBJ1-1	CATRTGQATEAFF	TGTGCCACCAGAACTGGGCAGGCCACTGAAGCTTTCTTT
TRBD1	TRBV19	-	TRBJ2-7	CASKGTASGSYEQYF	TGTGCCAGTAAAGGGACAGCTAGTGGGTCCTACGAGCAGTACTTC
TRBD2	TRBV28	-	TRBJ2-5	CASSGRTRGGSWETQYF	TGTGCCAGCAGTGGAAGGACGAGGGGCGGGAGTTGGGAGACCCAGTACTTC
-	TRBV21-1	-	TRBJ1-1	CASSKGRPGTGYRLMLNTEAFF	TGTGCCAGCAGCAAAGGGCGACCCGGGACAGGATACCGCCTGATGTTGAACACTGAAGCTTTCTTT
TRBD2	TRBV6-5	-	TRBJ2-3	CASSHFASGSTDTQYF	TGTGCCAGCAGTCACTTCGCTAGCGGAAGCACAGATACGCAGTATTTT
-	TRBV5-6	-	TRBJ2-7	CASSLKQGSYEQYF	TGTGCCAGCAGCTTGAAACAGGGCTCCTACGAGCAGTACTTC
TRBD1	TRBV29-1	-	TRBJ2-7	CSVEGVGTTGGYEQYF	TGCAGCGTTGAAGGGGTTGGCACCACAGGGGGCTACGAGCAGTACTTC
-	TRBV18	-	TRBJ1-1	CASSPRGQTNTEAFF	TGTGCCAGCTCACCACGGGGCCAGACGAACACTGAAGCTTTCTTT
-	TRBV6-1	few	TRBJ1-2	CASSEWDNPYGYTF	TGTGCCAGCAGTGAATGGGACAACCCCTATGGCTACACCTTC
-	TRBV6-5	-	TRBJ1-1	CASSQWERTEAFF	TGTGCCAGCAGCCAATGGGAGAGGACTGAAGCTTTCTTT
-	TRBV5-6	-	TRBJ2-1	CASSLDAGTEGNEQFF	TGTGCCAGCAGCTTGGATGCGGGAACCGAAGGAAATGAGCAGTTCTTC
TRBD2	TRBV6-4	once	TRBJ2-1	CASSPGTTNEQFF	TGTGCCAGCAGTCCCGGGACTACGAATGAGCAGTTCTTC
TRBD1	TRBV27	-	TRBJ2-7	CASSHAQGSYEQYF	TGTGCCAGCAGCCATGCACAGGGGTCCTACGAGCAGTACTTC
TRBD2	TRBV4-3	-	TRBJ2-3	CASSQTSSGGRTDTQYF	TGCGCCAGCAGCCAGACTTCTAGCGGGGGAAGGACAGATACGCAGTATTTT
-	TRBV5-6	-	TRBJ1-4	CASSSLESNEKLFF	TGTGCCAGCAGCTCGCTTGAGTCTAATGAAAAACTGTTTTTT
TRBD2	TRBV28	once	TRBJ2-7	CASSLAGGSSYEQYF	TGTGCCAGCAGTTTAGCGGGAGGGAGCTCCTACGAGCAGTACTTC
TRBD1	TRBV7-9	-	TRBJ2-7	CASSLIDRGPEQYF	TGTGCCAGCAGCTTAATAGACAGGGGGCCCGAGCAGTACTTC
-	TRBV7-9	-	TRBJ1-3	CASSLGQSPGNTIYF	TGTGCCAGCAGCTTAGGACAGTCGCCTGGAAACACCATATATTTT
TRBD1	TRBV5-1	-	TRBJ2-7	CASSLNTGDAYEQYF	TGCGCCAGCAGCTTGAATACAGGGGATGCCTACGAGCAGTACTTC
-	TRBV7-3	-	TRBJ1-1	CASSAIGGGTEAFF	TGTGCCAGCAGCGCAATTGGGGGAGGGACTGAAGCTTTCTTT
-	TRBV3-1/TRBV3-2	-	TRBJ2-1	CASSQVGRHNEQFF	TGTGCCAGCAGCCAAGTGGGCAGACACAATGAGCAGTTCTTC
TRBD2	TRBV7-9	-	TRBJ2-3	CARSSGRGPDTQYF	TGTGCCCGTTCTAGCGGGAGAGGCCCAGATACGCAGTATTTT
-	TRBV5-1	-	TRBJ2-3	CASTAYPTARDSTDTQYF	TGCGCCAGCACCGCGTACCCGACTGCGCGGGACAGCACAGATACGCAGTATTTT
-	TRBV20-1	-	TRBJ2-1	CSANGYNEQFF	TGCAGTGCTAACGGGTACAATGAGCAGTTCTTC
TRBD2	TRBV2	few	TRBJ2-7	CASSVAGGTYEQYF	TGTGCCAGCAGTGTGGCGGGAGGGACCTACGAGCAGTACTTC
-	TRBV21-1	few	TRBJ1-4	CASSKGGVEWQHEKLFF	TGTGCCAGCAGCAAAGGGGGAGTCGAGTGGCAACATGAAAAACTGTTTTTT
TRBD1	TRBV2	-	TRBJ2-7	CASKAPRDRGLHEQYF	TGTGCCAGCAAAGCCCCCCGGGACAGGGGTTTACACGAGCAGTACTTC
TRBD1	TRBV7-2	-	TRBJ2-5	CASSLLGPGQGAGETQYF	TGTGCCAGCAGCTTACTGGGACCGGGACAGGGGGCAGGAGAGACCCAGTACTTC
-	TRBV5-5	-	TRBJ1-2	CASIKQPNYGYTF	TGTGCCAGCATCAAACAACCTAACTATGGCTACACCTTC
-	TRBV4-1	-	TRBJ2-7	CASSHWSGEQYF	TGCGCCAGCAGCCACTGGTCGGGCGAGCAGTACTTC